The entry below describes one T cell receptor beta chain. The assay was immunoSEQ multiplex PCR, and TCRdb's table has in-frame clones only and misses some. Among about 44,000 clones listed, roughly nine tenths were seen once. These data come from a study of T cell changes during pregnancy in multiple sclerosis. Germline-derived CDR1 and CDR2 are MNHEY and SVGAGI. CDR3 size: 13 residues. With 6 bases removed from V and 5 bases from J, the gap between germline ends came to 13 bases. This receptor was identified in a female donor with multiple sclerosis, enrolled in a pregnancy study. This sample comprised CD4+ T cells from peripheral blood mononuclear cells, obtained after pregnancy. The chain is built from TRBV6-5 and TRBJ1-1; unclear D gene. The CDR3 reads CASSQADVTEAFF. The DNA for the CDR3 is TGTGCCAGCAGCCAAGCGGACGTTACTGAAGCTTTCTTT.